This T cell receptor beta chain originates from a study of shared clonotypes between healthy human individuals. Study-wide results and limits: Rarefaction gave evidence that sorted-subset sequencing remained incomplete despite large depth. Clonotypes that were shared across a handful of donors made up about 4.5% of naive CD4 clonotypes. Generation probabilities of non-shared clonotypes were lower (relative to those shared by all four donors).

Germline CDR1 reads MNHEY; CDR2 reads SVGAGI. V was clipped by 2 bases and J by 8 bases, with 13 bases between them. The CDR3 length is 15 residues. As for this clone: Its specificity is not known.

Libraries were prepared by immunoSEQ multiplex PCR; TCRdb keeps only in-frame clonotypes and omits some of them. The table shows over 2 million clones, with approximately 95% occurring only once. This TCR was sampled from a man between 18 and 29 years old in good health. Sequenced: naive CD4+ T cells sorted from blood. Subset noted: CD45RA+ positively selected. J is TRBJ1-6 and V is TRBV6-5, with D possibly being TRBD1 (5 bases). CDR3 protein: CASSYAGASDSPLHF. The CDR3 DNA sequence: TGTGCCAGCAGTTACGCCGGGGCCTCCGATTCACCCCTCCACTTT.